This paragraph reports one TCR beta chain. The target antigen is unknown. The authors ran a second PCR of roughly 6 to 12 cycles using a sample-barcoded 5' primer and a J-beta primer mix. Template switching added a 12-random-nucleotide identifier to every cDNA molecule. Using its own MiXCR run on the 5' RACE reads, TCRdb lists one record per CDR3 protein. This sample carries 1.5 million to 2 million distinct CDR3 sequences, 39% of them seen once, and the ten largest clones take 23%. The sample is drawn from a study of blood T cells in healthy people across ages. Study results and limitations: The unsorted PBMCs prevented any conclusive comparison of naive versus antigen-experienced cells.

Donors ranged from about 6 to 90 years old and were healthy Caucasians in Russia. Each donor supplied 7.5 to 10 milliliters of peripheral blood. With 4 bases clipped from V and 1 base from J, the junction kept 2 bases outside the gene matches. Germline V gene data show CDR1 as MNHEY and CDR2 as SMNVEV (reference sequence). This CDR3 comprises 15 residues. Sequencing was performed on blood. The rearrangement joins TRBV27 to TRBJ1-1, with 11 bases aligning to TRBD1. The TCR was taken from a human donor in good health. The CDR3 here is CASSWTGGGNTEAFF. The CDR3 nucleotides are TGTGCCAGCAGTTGGACAGGGGGCGGGAACACTGAAGCTTTCTTT.